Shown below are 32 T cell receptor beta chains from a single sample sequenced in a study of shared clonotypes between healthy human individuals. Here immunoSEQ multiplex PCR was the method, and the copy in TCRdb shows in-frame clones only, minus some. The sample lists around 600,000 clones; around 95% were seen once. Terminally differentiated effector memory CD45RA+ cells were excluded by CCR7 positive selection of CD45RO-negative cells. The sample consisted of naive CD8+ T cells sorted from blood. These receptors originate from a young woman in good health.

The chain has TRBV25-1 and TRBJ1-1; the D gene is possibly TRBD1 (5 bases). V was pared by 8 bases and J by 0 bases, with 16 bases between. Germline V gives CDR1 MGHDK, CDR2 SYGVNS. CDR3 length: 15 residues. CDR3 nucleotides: TGTGCCAGCTCTACTACGTGGGGCCTGAACACTGAAGCTTTCTTT. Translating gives CASSTTWGLNTEAFF.

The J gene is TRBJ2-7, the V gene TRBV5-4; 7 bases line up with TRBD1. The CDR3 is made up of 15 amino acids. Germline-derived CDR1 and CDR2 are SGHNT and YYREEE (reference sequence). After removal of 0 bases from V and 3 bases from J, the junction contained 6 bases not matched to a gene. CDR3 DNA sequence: TGTGCCAGCAGCTTGGCCGGACAGGACCACTACGAGCAGTACTTC. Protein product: CASSLAGQDHYEQYF.

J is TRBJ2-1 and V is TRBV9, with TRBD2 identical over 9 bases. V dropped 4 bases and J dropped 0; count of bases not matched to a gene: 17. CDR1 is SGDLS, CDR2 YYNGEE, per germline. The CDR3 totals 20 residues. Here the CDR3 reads CASSRRGGLALRGSYNEQFF. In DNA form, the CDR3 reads TGTGCCAGCAGCCGTAGGGGAGGACTAGCGCTAAGGGGCTCCTACAATGAGCAGTTCTTC.

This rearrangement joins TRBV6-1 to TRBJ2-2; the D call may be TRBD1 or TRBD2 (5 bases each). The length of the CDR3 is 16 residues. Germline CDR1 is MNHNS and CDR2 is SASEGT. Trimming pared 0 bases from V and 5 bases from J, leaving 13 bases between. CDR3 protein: CASSEALQGGTGELFF. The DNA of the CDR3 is TGTGCCAGCAGTGAAGCGCTTCAGGGCGGGACCGGGGAGCTGTTTTTT.

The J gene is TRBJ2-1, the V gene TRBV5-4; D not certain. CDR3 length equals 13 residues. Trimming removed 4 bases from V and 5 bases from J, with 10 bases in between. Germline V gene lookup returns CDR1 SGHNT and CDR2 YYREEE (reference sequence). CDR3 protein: CASSRTTDNEQFF. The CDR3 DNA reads TGTGCCAGCAGCCGAACGACGGACAATGAGCAGTTCTTC.

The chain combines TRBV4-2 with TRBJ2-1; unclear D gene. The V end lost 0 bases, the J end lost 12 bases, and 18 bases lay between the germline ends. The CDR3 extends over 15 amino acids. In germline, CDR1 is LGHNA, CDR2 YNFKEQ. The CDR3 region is CASSQDRSFGLGQFF. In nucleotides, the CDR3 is TGTGCCAGCAGCCAAGATAGGAGTTTTGGTCTCGGGCAGTTCTTC.

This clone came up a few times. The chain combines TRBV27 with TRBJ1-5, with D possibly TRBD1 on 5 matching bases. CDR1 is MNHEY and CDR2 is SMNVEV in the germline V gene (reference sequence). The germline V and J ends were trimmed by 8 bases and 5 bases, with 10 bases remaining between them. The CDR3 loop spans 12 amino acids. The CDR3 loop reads CASGRADQPQHF. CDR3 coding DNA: TGTGCCAGCGGCAGGGCTGATCAGCCCCAGCATTTT.

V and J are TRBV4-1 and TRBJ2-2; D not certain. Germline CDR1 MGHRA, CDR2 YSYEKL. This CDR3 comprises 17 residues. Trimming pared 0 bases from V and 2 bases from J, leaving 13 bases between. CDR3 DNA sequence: TGCGCCAGCAGCCAAGACCCCTCTGCGGAAAACACCGGGGAGCTGTTTTTT. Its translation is CASSQDPSAENTGELFF.

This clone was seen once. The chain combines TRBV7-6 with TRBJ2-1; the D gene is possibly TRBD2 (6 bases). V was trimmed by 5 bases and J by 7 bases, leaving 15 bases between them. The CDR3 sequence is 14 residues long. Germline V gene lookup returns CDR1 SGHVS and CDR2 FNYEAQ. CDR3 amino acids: CASSRYGTLNEQFF. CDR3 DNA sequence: TGTGCCAGCAGCAGATATGGGACTTTAAATGAGCAGTTCTTC.

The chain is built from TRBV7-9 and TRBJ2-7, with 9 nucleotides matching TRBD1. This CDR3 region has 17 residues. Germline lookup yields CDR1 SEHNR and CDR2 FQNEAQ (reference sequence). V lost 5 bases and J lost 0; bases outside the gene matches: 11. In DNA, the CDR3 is TGTGCCAGCAGCGGGCACCGGACAGGGGAACGCTCCTACGAGCAGTACTTC. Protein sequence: CASSGHRTGERSYEQYF. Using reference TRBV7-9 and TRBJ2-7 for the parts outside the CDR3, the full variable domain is DTGVSQNPRHKITKRGQNVTFRCDPISEHNRLYWYRQTLGQGPEFLTYFQNEAQLEKSRLLSDRFSAERPKGSFSTLEIQRTEQGDSAMYLCASSGHRTGERSYEQYFGPGTRLTVT.

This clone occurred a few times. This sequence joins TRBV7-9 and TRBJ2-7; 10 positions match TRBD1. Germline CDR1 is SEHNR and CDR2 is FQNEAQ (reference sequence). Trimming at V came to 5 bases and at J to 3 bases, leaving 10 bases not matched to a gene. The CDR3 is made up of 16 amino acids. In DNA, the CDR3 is TGTGCCAGCAGCCATCACCCCCGGGACAGGGGCTACGAGCAGTACTTC. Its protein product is CASSHHPRDRGYEQYF.

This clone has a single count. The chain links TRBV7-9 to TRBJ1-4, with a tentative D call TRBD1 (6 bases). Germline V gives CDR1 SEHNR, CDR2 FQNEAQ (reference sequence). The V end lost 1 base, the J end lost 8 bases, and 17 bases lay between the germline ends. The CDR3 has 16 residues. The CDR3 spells CASSLDMAGEDEKLFF. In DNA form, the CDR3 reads TGTGCCAGCAGCTTAGATATGGCAGGGGAGGACGAAAAACTGTTTTTT.

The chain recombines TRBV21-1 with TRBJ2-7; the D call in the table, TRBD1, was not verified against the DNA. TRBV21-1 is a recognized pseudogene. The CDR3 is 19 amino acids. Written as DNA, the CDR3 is TGTGCCAGCAGCTCATCCCTCATCGCGGGGACAGGGGTTAACTACGAGCAGTACTTC. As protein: CASSSSLIAGTGVNYEQYF.

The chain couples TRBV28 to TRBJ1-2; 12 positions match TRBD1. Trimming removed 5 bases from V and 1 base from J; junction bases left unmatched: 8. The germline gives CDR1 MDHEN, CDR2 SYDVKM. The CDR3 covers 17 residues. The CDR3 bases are TGTGCCAGCAGTCCAGGGACAGGGGGCCGATTTAACTATGGCTACACCTTC. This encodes CASSPGTGGRFNYGYTF.

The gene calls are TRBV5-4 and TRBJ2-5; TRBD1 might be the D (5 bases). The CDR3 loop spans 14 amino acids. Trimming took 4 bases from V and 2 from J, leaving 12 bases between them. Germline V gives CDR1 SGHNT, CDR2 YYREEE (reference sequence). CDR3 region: CASSLGDRQETQYF. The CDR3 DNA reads TGTGCCAGCAGCCTCGGAGACAGACAAGAGACCCAGTACTTC.

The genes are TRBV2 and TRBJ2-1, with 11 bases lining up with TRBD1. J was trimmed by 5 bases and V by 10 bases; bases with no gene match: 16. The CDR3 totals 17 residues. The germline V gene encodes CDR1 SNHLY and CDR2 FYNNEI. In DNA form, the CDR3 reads TGTGCCATTTCACATTCCTTGGACAGGGGGCCTGACAATGAGCAGTTCTTC. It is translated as CAISHSLDRGPDNEQFF.

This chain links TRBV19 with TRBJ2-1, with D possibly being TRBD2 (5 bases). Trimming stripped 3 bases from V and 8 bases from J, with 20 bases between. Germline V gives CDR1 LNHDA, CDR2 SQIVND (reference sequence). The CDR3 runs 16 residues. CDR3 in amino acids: CASSIGWGDWPHEQFF. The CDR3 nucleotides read TGTGCCAGTAGTATCGGCTGGGGAGACTGGCCACATGAGCAGTTCTTC.

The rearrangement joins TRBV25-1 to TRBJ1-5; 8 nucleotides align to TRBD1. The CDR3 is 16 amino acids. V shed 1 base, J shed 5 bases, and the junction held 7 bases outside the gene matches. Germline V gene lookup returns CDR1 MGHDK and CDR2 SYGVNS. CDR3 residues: CASSEFGQGADQPQHF. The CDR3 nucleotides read TGTGCCAGCAGTGAATTCGGGCAGGGGGCCGATCAGCCCCAGCATTTT.

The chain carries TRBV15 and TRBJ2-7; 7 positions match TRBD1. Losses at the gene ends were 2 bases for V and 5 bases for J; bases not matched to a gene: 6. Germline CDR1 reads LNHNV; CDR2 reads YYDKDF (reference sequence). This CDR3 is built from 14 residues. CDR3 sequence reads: CATSRRDSQHEQYF. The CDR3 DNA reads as TGTGCCACCAGCAGACGGGACAGCCAACACGAGCAGTACTTC.

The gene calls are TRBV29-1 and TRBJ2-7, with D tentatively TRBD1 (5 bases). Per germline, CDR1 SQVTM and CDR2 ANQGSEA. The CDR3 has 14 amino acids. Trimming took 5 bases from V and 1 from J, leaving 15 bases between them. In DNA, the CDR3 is TGCAGCGTTATAACCAGGGCTAGATCCTACGAGCAGTACTTC. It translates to CSVITRARSYEQYF.

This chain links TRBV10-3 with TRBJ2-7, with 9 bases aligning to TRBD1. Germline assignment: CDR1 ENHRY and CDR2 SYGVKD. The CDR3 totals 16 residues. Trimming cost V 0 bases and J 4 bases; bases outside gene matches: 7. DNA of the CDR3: TGTGCCATCAGTGAGTCGGAAGGGACAGGGATTTACGAGCAGTACTTC. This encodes CAISESEGTGIYEQYF.

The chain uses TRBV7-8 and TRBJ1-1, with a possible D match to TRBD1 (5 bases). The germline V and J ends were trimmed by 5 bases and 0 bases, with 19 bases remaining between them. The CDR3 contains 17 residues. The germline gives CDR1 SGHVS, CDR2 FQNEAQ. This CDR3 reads CASSPGWGTNMNTEAFF. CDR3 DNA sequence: TGTGCCAGCAGCCCGGGATGGGGCACCAACATGAACACTGAAGCTTTCTTT.

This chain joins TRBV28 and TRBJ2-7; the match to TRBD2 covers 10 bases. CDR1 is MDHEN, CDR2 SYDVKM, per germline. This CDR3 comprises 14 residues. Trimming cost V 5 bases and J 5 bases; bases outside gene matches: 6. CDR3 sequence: CASSLTGTSDEQYF. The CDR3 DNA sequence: TGTGCCAGCAGTCTCACCGGGACTAGCGACGAGCAGTACTTC.

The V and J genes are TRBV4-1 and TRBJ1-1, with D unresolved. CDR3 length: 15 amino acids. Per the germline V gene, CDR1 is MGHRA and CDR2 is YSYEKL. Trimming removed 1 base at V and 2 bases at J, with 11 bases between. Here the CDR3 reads CASSQVSGANTEAFF. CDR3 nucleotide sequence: TGCGCCAGCAGCCAAGTTTCAGGAGCCAACACTGAAGCTTTCTTT.

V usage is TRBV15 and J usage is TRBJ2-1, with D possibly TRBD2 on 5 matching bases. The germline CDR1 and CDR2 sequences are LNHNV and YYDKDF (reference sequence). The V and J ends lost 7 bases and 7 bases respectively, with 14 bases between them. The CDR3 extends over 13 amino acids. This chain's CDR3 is CATKDFPENEQFF. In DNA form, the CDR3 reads TGTGCCACCAAGGACTTCCCGGAGAATGAGCAGTTCTTC.

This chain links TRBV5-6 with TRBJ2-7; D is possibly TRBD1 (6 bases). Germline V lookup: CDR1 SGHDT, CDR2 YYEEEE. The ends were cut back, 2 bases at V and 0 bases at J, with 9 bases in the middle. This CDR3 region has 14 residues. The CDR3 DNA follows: TGTGCCAGCAGCTTCTGGACAGCCTCCTACGAGCAGTACTTC. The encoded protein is CASSFWTASYEQYF. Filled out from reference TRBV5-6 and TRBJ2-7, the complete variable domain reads DAGVTQSPTHLIKTRGQQVTLRCSPKSGHDTVSWYQQALGQGPQFIFQYYEEEERQRGNFPDRFSGHQFPNYSSELNVNALLLGDSALYLCASSFWTASYEQYFGPGTRLTVT.

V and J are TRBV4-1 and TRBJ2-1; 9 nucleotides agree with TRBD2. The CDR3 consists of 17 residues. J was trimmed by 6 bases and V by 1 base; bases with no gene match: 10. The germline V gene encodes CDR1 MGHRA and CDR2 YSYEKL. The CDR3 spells CASSQGGAGGPFNEQFF. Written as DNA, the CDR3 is TGCGCCAGCAGCCAAGGCGGCGCGGGAGGGCCTTTCAATGAGCAGTTCTTC.

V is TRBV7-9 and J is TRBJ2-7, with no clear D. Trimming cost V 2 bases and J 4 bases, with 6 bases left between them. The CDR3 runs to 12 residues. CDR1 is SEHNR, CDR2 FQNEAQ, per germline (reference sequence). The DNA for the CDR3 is TGTGCCAGCAGCTTATATGTTTACGAGCAGTACTTC. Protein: CASSLYVYEQYF.

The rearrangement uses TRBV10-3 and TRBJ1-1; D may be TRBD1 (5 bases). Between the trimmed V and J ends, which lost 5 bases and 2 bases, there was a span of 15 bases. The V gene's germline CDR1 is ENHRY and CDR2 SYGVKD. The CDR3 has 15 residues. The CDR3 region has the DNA TGTGCCATCAGTCCAGTAGAACGGACAAACACTGAAGCTTTCTTT. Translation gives CAISPVERTNTEAFF.

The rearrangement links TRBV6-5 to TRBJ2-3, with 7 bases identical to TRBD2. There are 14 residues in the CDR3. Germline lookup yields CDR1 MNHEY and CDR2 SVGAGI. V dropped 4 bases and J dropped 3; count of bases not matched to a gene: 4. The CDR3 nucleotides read TGTGCCAGCAGTTCACTAGCGAGGACAGATACGCAGTATTTT. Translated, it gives CASSSLARTDTQYF.

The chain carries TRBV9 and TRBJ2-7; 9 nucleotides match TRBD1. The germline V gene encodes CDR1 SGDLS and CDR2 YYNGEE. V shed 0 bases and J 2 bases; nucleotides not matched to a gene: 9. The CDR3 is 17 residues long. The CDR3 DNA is TGTGCCAGCAGCGTAGCTAAGGGACAGGGAGAGCCCTACGAGCAGTACTTC. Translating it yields CASSVAKGQGEPYEQYF.

The CDR3 is CASSQEGFGSYEQYF. In nucleotides, the CDR3 is TGCGCCAGCAGCCAAGAGGGGTTTGGATCCTACGAGCAGTACTTC. This chain uses TRBV4-1 with TRBJ2-7; D is undetermined. This CDR3 contains 15 residues. From germline, CDR1 is MGHRA and CDR2 YSYEKL. Trimming took off 0 bases at V and 1 base at J, with 10 bases between the two ends.